The 2 T cell receptor beta chains in this list originate from one sample, sequenced in a study of T cell responses to AZD1222 COVID-19 vaccine. The table came from immunoSEQ multiplex PCR; TCRdb's copy has only in-frame clones and leaves some out. The sample holds around 270,000 clones, about 94% seen once. The sample was peripheral blood, taken 28 days after the second AZD1222 dose. These receptors were collected from an adult who received the AZD1222 COVID-19 vaccine.

This chain uses TRBV19 with TRBJ1-1; TRBD1 matches 8 bases. CDR1 LNHDA and CDR2 SQIVND come from the germline V gene (reference sequence). J lost 5 bases, V lost 6 bases, and 8 bases had no gene match. This CDR3 contains 14 residues. CDR3 nucleotide sequence: TGTGCCAGTAGCAGGACAGGGCTCGGGACTGAAGCTTTCTTT. It translates to CASSRTGLGTEAFF.

The chain combines TRBV27 with TRBJ2-3; the D is unclear. With 2 bases removed from V and 5 bases from J, the gap between germline ends came to 14 bases. Germline-derived CDR1 and CDR2 are MNHEY and SMNVEV (reference sequence). The length of the CDR3 is 15 residues. This chain's CDR3 is CASSLKAPGLDTQYF. The CDR3, as DNA: TGTGCCAGCAGTTTAAAGGCGCCCGGCCTAGATACGCAGTATTTT.